The clone carrying this T cell receptor (beta chain) has only a few counts. This specimen belongs to a study of beta chain features in type 1 diabetes. Overall study context: Examination of sorted cells across all samples involved about 100,000,000 cells.

Sequenced material consisted of expressed TCRB transcripts (all of the isolated RNA was reverse transcribed). Here immunoSEQ multiplex PCR was the method, and the copy in TCRdb shows in-frame clones only, minus some. Of over 350,000 clones detected, about 15% appear once; the ten largest clones hold 0.019%. V lost 5 bases, J lost 6 bases, and 7 bases stayed unmatched. The germline V gene encodes CDR1 SEHNR and CDR2 FQNEAQ (reference sequence). CDR3 size: 14 residues. The sequenced material came from naive CD4+ T cells from blood. This TCR was recovered from a woman aged 18-29 years in good health. This chain joins TRBV7-9 and TRBJ1-5; 7 nucleotides line up with TRBD1. In DNA, the CDR3 is TGTGCCAGCAGCCCCGACAGGGTGGGTCAGCCCCAGCATTTT. Its protein is CASSPDRVGQPQHF. The whole variable domain, remainder taken from reference TRBV7-9 and TRBJ1-5, is DTGVSQNPRHKITKRGQNVTFRCDPISEHNRLYWYRQTLGQGPEFLTYFQNEAQLEKSRLLSDRFSAERPKGSFSTLEIQRTEQGDSAMYLCASSPDRVGQPQHFGDGTRLSIL.